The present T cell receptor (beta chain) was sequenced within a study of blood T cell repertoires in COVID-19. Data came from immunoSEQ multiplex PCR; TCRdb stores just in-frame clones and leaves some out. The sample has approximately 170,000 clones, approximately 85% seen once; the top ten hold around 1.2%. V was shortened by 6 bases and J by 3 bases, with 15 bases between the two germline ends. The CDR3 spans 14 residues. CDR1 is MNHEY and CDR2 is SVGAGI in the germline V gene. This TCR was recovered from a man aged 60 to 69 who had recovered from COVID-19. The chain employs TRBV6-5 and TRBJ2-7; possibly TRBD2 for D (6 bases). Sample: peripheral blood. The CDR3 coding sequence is TGTGCCAGCAGACCAACCTGGGGACTCTACGAGCAGTACTTC. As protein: CASRPTWGLYEQYF.